Listed here is a single TCR beta chain. Here immunoSEQ multiplex PCR was the method, and the copy in TCRdb shows in-frame clones only, minus some. The repertoire holds 110,000 to 150,000 clones, 88% seen once, with roughly 8.7% in the top ten. This sample is part of a study of control samples from healthy donors and cancer patients. The length of the CDR3 is 13 residues. Germline assignment: CDR1 SGHVS and CDR2 FNYEAQ. V shed 1 base and J shed 8 bases, with 11 bases lying between them. The chain has TRBV7-6 and TRBJ1-2; weak D call: TRBD1 (5 bases). The TCR comes from a woman in her thirties in good health. Sequencing was done on a sample of blood. The CDR3 sequence: CASSLGSTGGYTF. CDR3 coding DNA: TGTGCCAGCAGCTTAGGTTCAACAGGCGGCTACACCTTC.